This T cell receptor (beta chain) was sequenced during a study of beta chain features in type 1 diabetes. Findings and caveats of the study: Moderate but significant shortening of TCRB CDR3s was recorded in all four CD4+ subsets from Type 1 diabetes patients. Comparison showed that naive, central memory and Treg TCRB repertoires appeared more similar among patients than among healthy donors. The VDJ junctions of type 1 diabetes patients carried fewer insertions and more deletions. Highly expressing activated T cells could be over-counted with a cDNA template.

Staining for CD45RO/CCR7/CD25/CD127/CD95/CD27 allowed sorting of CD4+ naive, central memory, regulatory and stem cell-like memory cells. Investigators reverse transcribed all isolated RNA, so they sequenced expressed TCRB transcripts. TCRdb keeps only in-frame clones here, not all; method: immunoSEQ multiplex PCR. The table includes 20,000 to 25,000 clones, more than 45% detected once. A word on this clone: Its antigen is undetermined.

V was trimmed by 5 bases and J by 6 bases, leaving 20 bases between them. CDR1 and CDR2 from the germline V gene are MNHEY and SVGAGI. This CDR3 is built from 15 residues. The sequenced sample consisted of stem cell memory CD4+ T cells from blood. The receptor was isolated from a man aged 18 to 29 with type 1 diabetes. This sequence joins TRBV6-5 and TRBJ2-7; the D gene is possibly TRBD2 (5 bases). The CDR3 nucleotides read TGTGCCAGCAGTCCCAAATCCCTTGGGAGAATCGAGCAGTACTTC. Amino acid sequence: CASSPKSLGRIEQYF.